Listed below are T cell receptor beta chains from one sample, sequenced in a study of blood T cells in healthy people across ages. TCRdb re-analysed the 5' RACE reads in MiXCR, keeping a single row per CDR3 protein. Among about 1.6 million distinct CDR3 sequences, about 31% were seen once, and the ten largest hold 11%. Sequenced input: blood. These receptors were collected from a woman aged 25 to 45 in good health. Both conserved end residues are part of each CDR3. A D gene is named only where the DNA matches it firmly. Size is omitted from some rows. Given values are once, few, many or a class for expanded clones.

abundance	v_gene	j_gene	len	d_gene	CDR3aa	CDR3nt
few	TRBV20-1	TRBJ2-7	12	.	CSAGALPYEQYF	TGCAGTGCCGGCGCTCTACCCTACGAGCAGTACTTC
.	TRBV29-1	TRBJ2-1	16	.	CSVEDLGSYSYNEQFF	TGCAGCGTTGAAGATCTAGGCTCCTACTCCTACAATGAGCAGTTCTTC
.	TRBV5-1	TRBJ2-3	14	.	CASSLEAAWDTQYF	TGCGCCAGCAGCTTGGAAGCGGCCTGGGATACGCAGTATTTT
.	TRBV25-1	TRBJ1-1	13	.	CASSESGVTEAFF	TGTGCCAGCAGTGAATCAGGGGTTACTGAAGCTTTCTTT
few	TRBV6-1	TRBJ2-7	14	.	CASSPQETYYEQYF	TGTGCCAGCAGTCCCCAGGAAACCTACTACGAGCAGTACTTC
.	TRBV18	TRBJ2-3	16	.	CASSPGSIRPTDTQYF	TGTGCCAGCTCACCAGGATCCATTCGGCCCACAGATACGCAGTATTTT
few	TRBV28	TRBJ2-1	16	TRBD2	CASSTRLAGYYNEQFF	TGTGCCAGCAGTACCAGACTAGCGGGGTACTACAATGAGCAGTTCTTC
.	TRBV14	TRBJ2-1	13	TRBD2	CASSQMLAGEQFF	TGTGCCAGCAGCCAAATGCTAGCGGGGGAGCAGTTCTTC
.	TRBV20-1	TRBJ2-7	13	.	CSARGIGRSEQYF	TGCAGTGCTAGAGGCATTGGACGTAGCGAGCAGTACTTC
many	TRBV4-1	TRBJ2-5	14	.	CASSPRQLQETQYF	TGCGCCAGCAGCCCACGACAGTTACAAGAGACCCAGTACTTC
.	TRBV21-1	TRBJ2-3	20	.	CASSKVRRRSGRGGFDTQYF	TGTGCCAGCAGCAAAGTCCGCCGCCGGTCAGGGCGGGGGGGCTTTGATACGCAGTATTTT